This T cell receptor beta chain emerged from a study of breast tumors, draining lymph nodes, adjacent tissues. Germline V CDR1 and CDR2: SGDLS, YYNGEE. V dropped 4 bases and J dropped 6; count of bases not matched to a gene: 6. The CDR3 loop spans 15 amino acids. Axillary draining lymph nodes of breast cancer patients supplied the node samples. TCRdb called the multiplex PCR reads again in MiXCR, with one record for every CDR3 protein. There are 200,000 to 250,000 distinct CDR3 sequences in the sample; about 30% occur only once, and about 1.4% lies in the top ten. This clonotype has a count of ten or more.

The receptor comes from a female donor with breast cancer. Some clones in this sample may be carry-over from other donors' samples. V gene TRBV9 combines with J gene TRBJ2-2; 10 nucleotides match TRBD2. Material: axillary lymph node tissue. DNA of the CDR3: TGTGCCAGCAGCCCTTCTAGCGGGAGTGCCGGGGAGCTGTTTTTT. It codes for CASSPSSGSAGELFF.